What follows are 14 T cell receptor beta chains derived from one specimen sequenced in a study of beta chain features in type 1 diabetes. Sequencing targeted expressed TCRB transcripts, as all isolated RNA had been reverse transcribed. TCRdb's table, derived via immunoSEQ multiplex PCR, lists solely in-frame clones and lacks some. The sample has more than 140,000 clones; about 9.1% are singletons. The sequenced sample was central memory CD4+ T cells from blood. The receptors were gathered from a woman in her thirties or forties in good health.

Only a few counts were recorded for this clone. The V call is TRBV20-1, the J call TRBJ2-5; no firm D call. The CDR3 runs to 11 residues. V lost 3 bases and J 2 bases, leaving 4 bases between the germline ends. Germline-derived CDR1 and CDR2 are DFQATT and SNEGSKA (reference sequence). This CDR3 is CSASQQETQYF. In DNA form, the CDR3 reads TGCAGTGCTAGCCAACAAGAGACCCAGTACTTC.

This clone was seen a few times. The chain is built from TRBV28 and TRBJ2-3; 9 bases align to TRBD1. V lost 7 bases to trimming and J lost 3 bases; unmatched junction nucleotides: 8. Germline assignment: CDR1 MDHEN and CDR2 SYDVKM. CDR3 length: 15 amino acids. In DNA form, the CDR3 reads TGTGCCAGCATCTCGACAGGGGGTCGAACAGATACGCAGTATTTT. Amino acid sequence: CASISTGGRTDTQYF.

This rearrangement joins TRBV15 to TRBJ2-1; 9 nucleotides match TRBD2. After removal of 0 bases from V and 5 bases from J, the junction contained 8 bases not matched to a gene. The CDR3 runs to 17 residues. Germline V gene lookup returns CDR1 LNHNV and CDR2 YYDKDF (reference sequence). CDR3 residues: CATSRDFSGGTDNEQFF. CDR3 coding DNA: TGTGCCACCAGCAGAGATTTTAGCGGGGGAACAGACAATGAGCAGTTCTTC.

This clone was counted only a few times. V usage is TRBV2 and J usage is TRBJ2-3; D ambiguous. This CDR3 comprises 12 residues. CDR1 is SNHLY, CDR2 FYNNEI, per germline. V was trimmed by 8 bases and J by 4 bases, leaving 10 bases between them. This CDR3 is CASSSFPDTQYF. The CDR3 bases are TGTGCCAGCTCGAGCTTCCCAGATACGCAGTATTTT.

This clone has a handful of counts. The chain is built from TRBV2 and TRBJ1-5, with 7 positions matching TRBD1. This CDR3 contains 15 residues. J gave up 2 bases and V 5 bases, and 6 bases lay outside the gene matches. Germline V gene data show CDR1 as SNHLY and CDR2 as FYNNEI. CDR3 loop: CASSMTGSGNQPQHF. DNA of the CDR3: TGTGCCAGCAGTATGACAGGGAGTGGCAATCAGCCCCAGCATTTT.

This clone has more than one count but fewer than ten. The germline gene is not matched at one end of the junction; a read error may be the cause. V usage is TRBV6-6 and J usage is TRBJ2-7; a weak D match, TRBD2 (6 bases). This CDR3 is built from 15 residues. The germline V gene has CDR1 MNHNY and CDR2 SVGAGI (reference sequence). This CDR3 reads CAISDPGVNSYEQYF. In DNA form, the CDR3 reads TGTGCCATCAGTGATCCGGGGGTTAACTCCTACGAGCAGTACTTC.

This clone has only a few counts. This chain uses TRBV7-9 with TRBJ1-2; TRBD1 might be the D (5 bases). The CDR3 spans 13 residues. Germline CDR1 SEHNR, CDR2 FQNEAQ (reference sequence). V was clipped by 4 bases and J by 4 bases, with 10 bases between them. The CDR3 here is CASSSRDGYGYTF. The DNA for the CDR3 is TGTGCCAGCAGCTCCAGGGATGGCTATGGCTACACCTTC.

V gene TRBV5-1 combines with J gene TRBJ2-5; D unclear. V was pared by 1 base and J by 2 bases, with 6 bases between. The CDR3 is 13 amino acids. Germline V gene sequence: CDR1 SGHRS, CDR2 YFSETQ. The CDR3: CASSLFSQETQYF. The CDR3, as DNA: TGCGCCAGCAGCTTGTTTTCACAAGAGACCCAGTACTTC.

The chain combines TRBV19 with TRBJ1-2; 8 nucleotides agree with TRBD1. Germline CDR1 LNHDA, CDR2 SQIVND (reference sequence). Losses at the gene ends were 0 bases for V and 3 bases for J; bases not matched to a gene: 9. The CDR3 consists of 17 residues. The CDR3 is CASSIDPPDRGDYGYTF. The CDR3 region has the DNA TGTGCCAGTAGTATAGACCCCCCCGACAGGGGCGACTATGGCTACACCTTC. The variable domain in full, completed from reference TRBV19 and TRBJ1-2, reads DGGITQSPKYLFRKEGQNVTLSCEQNLNHDAMYWYRQDPGQGLRLIYYSQIVNDFQKGDIAEGYSVSREKKESFPLTVTSAQKNPTAFYLCASSIDPPDRGDYGYTFGSGTRLTVV.

The chain joins TRBV5-5 to TRBJ1-1; D is unresolved. The CDR3 consists of 15 residues. Trimming left V 4 bases short and J 1 base short, with 14 bases between. CDR1 is SGHKS, CDR2 YYEKEE, per germline (reference sequence). CDR3 region: CASSLWADSNTEAFF. The CDR3, as DNA: TGTGCCAGCAGCCTCTGGGCCGATTCGAACACTGAAGCTTTCTTT.

In this sample, this clone turned up a few times. The rearrangement links TRBV6-5 to TRBJ2-3, with TRBD1 identical over 7 bases. After removal of 6 bases from V and 2 bases from J, the junction contained 5 bases not matched to a gene. There are 14 residues in the CDR3. CDR1 is MNHEY, CDR2 SVGAGI, per germline. The CDR3 nucleotides read TGTGCCAGCAGGCTTGGGACAGCCACAGATACGCAGTATTTT. It translates to CASRLGTATDTQYF.

The chain is built from TRBV11-2 and TRBJ1-4, with 7 bases matching TRBD1. The CDR3 consists of 14 residues. The V and J ends lost 0 bases and 8 bases, in that order; junction bases with no gene match: 3. The germline CDR1 and CDR2 sequences are SGHAT and FQNNGV. The CDR3 loop is CASSLEGQQEKLFF. The CDR3 bases are TGTGCCAGCAGCTTAGAGGGACAGCAAGAAAAACTGTTTTTT.

This clone was observed a handful of times. The chain recombines TRBV7-9 with TRBJ2-5, with TRBD2 as a possible D gene (6 bases). Near its end, the DNA agrees better with TRBJ2-7, so the J call may be wrong. Per the germline V gene, CDR1 is SEHNR and CDR2 is FQNEAQ (reference sequence). This CDR3 is built from 15 residues. The chain's CDR3 is CASSPDGGGTYEQYF. The CDR3 DNA sequence: TGTGCCAGCAGCCCCGACGGGGGAGGTACCTACGAGCAGTACTTC.

This chain connects TRBV6-5 to TRBJ2-3; 9 bases fit TRBD2. Trimming at V came to 2 bases and at J to 6 bases, leaving 9 bases not matched to a gene. Germline V gene data show CDR1 as MNHEY and CDR2 as SVGAGI. This CDR3 has 16 residues. CDR3 bases: TGTGCCAGCAGTTACCGCGCGGCGGGGGGGCACGATACGCAGTATTTT. Its translation: CASSYRAAGGHDTQYF.